The clone carrying this T cell receptor (beta chain) was observed a single time. What it recognizes is unknown. PCR was performed using 60 Vbeta and 13 Jbeta primers. Profiled with immunoSEQ multiplex PCR; TCRdb holds only in-frame clones, not every one. The sample has over 200,000 clones, around 89% seen once; the top ten hold 1%. The data stem from a study of cytomegalovirus exposure and HLA in healthy donors. Study background: Some 85 million unique TCRs, all from HLA-typed donors, were included in an early release of the data.

Study-wide findings and caveats: Rare sequences made up most TCRs, while some public TCRs were found in many donors.

Input material: PBMCs. The sequence came from a woman between 18 and 29 years old in good health and CMV-seronegative.

This CDR3 reads CASSTPRQGRIAKNIQYF. The CDR3 DNA reads TGTGCCAGTAGTACCCCTAGACAGGGGCGGATAGCCAAAAACATTCAGTACTTC. The rearrangement links TRBV19 to TRBJ2-4, with 8 bases that match TRBD1. Germline V gene data show CDR1 as LNHDA and CDR2 as SQIVND (reference sequence). This CDR3 is built from 18 residues. V lost 4 bases, J lost 0 bases, and 11 bases stayed unmatched.